This entry features one TCR beta chain sequence. Its antigen is unknown. The treatment is: oral pan-JAK inhibitor, 5-10 mg twice daily. Alopecia areata patients provided lesional scalp punch biopsies and peripheral blood. PBMCs served as the source from which CD4+ and CD8+ T cells were sorted. The CDR3 contains 14 residues. With V trimmed by 4 bases and J by 6 bases, 5 bases remained unmatched. Germline values: CDR1 SQVTM, CDR2 ANQGSEA. This entry comes from a study of CD8+ T cells in alopecia areata. Whole-study findings and limits: Among the top 100, expanded CD8+ clones were significantly decreased by tofacitinib, as was scalp clonality. Amid tofacitinib therapy, many expanded lesional clones stayed present in scalp and blood.

Isolated RNA was reverse transcribed into cDNA used as the sequencing template. Assay used: immunoSEQ multiplex PCR; TCRdb lists only in-frame clones, some missing. The sample holds about 180,000 clones; approximately 50% are singletons and the top ten take roughly a tenth. The input for sequencing was CD8+ T cells sorted from blood, taken around week 53, from a patient treated with tofacitinib. The receptor's source is a human donor with alopecia areata. V and J are TRBV29-1 and TRBJ2-1; 11 bases agree with TRBD2. CDR3 DNA: TGCAGCGTTGTAGCGGGGGGGCTGAGCAATGAGCAGTTCTTC. Amino acids: CSVVAGGLSNEQFF.